Below are 2 T cell receptor beta chains sequenced from a single sample in a study of OX40 agonist ivuxolimab in advanced cancers. Sequencing used immunoSEQ multiplex PCR; TCRdb keeps in-frame clones, though not all of them. The sample holds approximately 54,000 clones, around nine tenths seen once. The sequences come from CD4+ or CD8+ T cells sorted from blood, collected in a trial of the OX40 agonist ivuxolimab. These receptors were taken from an adult with an advanced solid tumor such as melanoma, head and neck, liver or kidney cancer.

In this sample, this clone turned up once. The J gene is TRBJ2-7, the V gene TRBV5-4; tentative D call: TRBD1 (6 bases). Germline V CDR1 and CDR2: SGHNT, YYREEE (reference sequence). Trimming shortened V by 0 bases and J by 4 bases, and 11 bases separated the two germline ends. CDR3 length: 14 residues. The CDR3 sequence is CASSLGDNPYEQYF. DNA for the CDR3: TGTGCCAGCAGCTTGGGGGACAACCCTTACGAGCAGTACTTC.

The CDR3 sequence is CASSTVRAGGQPQHF. The CDR3 coding sequence is TGTGCCAGCAGCACGGTTAGGGCAGGGGGCCAGCCCCAGCATTTT. J is TRBJ1-5 and V is TRBV9; TRBD1 agrees at 8 bases. With 4 bases clipped from V and 7 bases from J, the junction kept 10 bases outside the gene matches. There are 15 residues in the CDR3. Germline V lookup: CDR1 SGDLS, CDR2 YYNGEE.